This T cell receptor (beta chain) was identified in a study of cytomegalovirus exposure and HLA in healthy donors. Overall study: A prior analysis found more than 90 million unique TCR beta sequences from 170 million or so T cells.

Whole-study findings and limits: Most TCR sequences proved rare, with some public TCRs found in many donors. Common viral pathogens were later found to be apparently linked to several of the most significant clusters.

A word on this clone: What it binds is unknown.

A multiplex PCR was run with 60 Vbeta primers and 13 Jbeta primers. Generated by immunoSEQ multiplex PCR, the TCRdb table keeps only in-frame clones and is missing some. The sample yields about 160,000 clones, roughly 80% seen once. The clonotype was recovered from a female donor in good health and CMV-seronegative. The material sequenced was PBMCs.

The CDR3 sequence: CASSVELLAGGPDTQYF. The CDR3 region has the DNA TGTGCCAGCAGTGTCGAACTACTAGCGGGAGGACCAGATACGCAGTATTTT. The chain links TRBV6-1 to TRBJ2-3, with 12 bases aligning to TRBD2. The V gene end was trimmed by 4 bases and the J gene end by 4 bases; junction bases not matched to a gene: 9. The CDR3 totals 17 residues. Germline V gene sequence: CDR1 MNHNS, CDR2 SASEGT.